Listed here are 7 T cell receptor beta chains from one sample, sequenced in a study of CD8+CD57+ T cells in acquired aplastic anemia (dated by TCRdb to 2017 to 2018). Patients chosen for sequencing had shown expansion of CD8+CD57+ cells by flow cytometry. TCRdb lists the instrument as Illumina HiSeq 2000. Genomic DNA served as template for TCR beta VDJ combination and CDR3 sequence profiling. Using fastp trimming at Q25 and MiXCR clonotype assembly, TCRdb reanalyzed the public sequencing data and kept in-frame beta chains. Records with the same CDR3 protein are collapsed into one entry carrying the most frequent genes and DNA. The sample table records 200,000 to 250,000 distinct CDR3 sequences; 40% to 50% of these occur just once. The ten largest account for approximately 8% of the sample. What was sequenced was sorted CD4+, CD8+, or CD8+CD57+ T cells (not recorded which) from PBMCs. These receptors all stem from a human donor with aplastic anemia.

This clonotype was seen only once. The chain combines TRBV25-1 with TRBJ1-6; 7 bases agree with TRBD1. Per germline, CDR1 MGHDK and CDR2 SYGVNS. There are 15 residues in the CDR3. The V segment lost 10 bases and the J segment 7 bases; nucleotides outside the gene matches: 13. As DNA, the CDR3 is TGTGCCACCACTAAGGGAGGGACAGCCAATTCACCCCTCCACTTT. This sequence encodes CATTKGGTANSPLHF.

The count of this clonotype is one. One end of the junction varies from germline; a read error may be responsible. J is TRBJ1-2 and V is TRBV27, with no clear D. Germline lookup yields CDR1 MNHEY and CDR2 SMNVEV (reference sequence). The CDR3 sequence is 15 residues long. CDR3 DNA sequence: TGTGCCAGCAGTTTAGGGCAGGATCTTAACTATGGCCACACCTTC. It specifies CASSLGQDLNYGHTF.

This clonotype was observed once. The rearrangement joins TRBV2 to TRBJ2-7; no definite D call. Trimming removed 8 bases at V and 2 bases at J, with 13 bases between. CDR1 and CDR2 (germline): SNHLY, FYNNEI. CDR3 length: 13 amino acids. CDR3 sequence reads: CASFKVLPYEQYF. CDR3 DNA sequence: TGTGCCAGCTTTAAGGTCTTACCCTACGAGCAGTACTTC.

This clonotype was counted many times. This chain uses TRBV7-3 with TRBJ2-7, with a weak D call TRBD2 (6 bases). The germline V and J ends were trimmed by 1 base and 2 bases, with 15 bases remaining between them. The CDR3 has 16 amino acids. Germline V gene data show CDR1 as SGHTA and CDR2 as FQGTGA. CDR3 nucleotide sequence: TGTGCCAGCAGCTTAAGGGGAGGAGGGCCCCCCTACGAGCAGTACTTC. It is translated as CASSLRGGGPPYEQYF.

This clonotype was detected ten times or more. The rearrangement uses TRBV19 and TRBJ1-4; tentatively, D is TRBD1 (6 bases). This CDR3 is built from 13 residues. The V and J ends lost 5 bases and 5 bases respectively, with 9 bases between them. Germline V gives CDR1 LNHDA, CDR2 SQIVND (reference sequence). This CDR3 reads CASSLQGNEKLFF. The DNA for the CDR3 is TGTGCCAGTAGTCTCCAGGGGAATGAAAAACTGTTTTTT.

This clonotype was seen many times. The chain uses TRBV7-8 and TRBJ2-7; D could derive from TRBD1 or TRBD2 (5 bases each). The CDR3 length is 13 residues. The V end was cut by 2 bases, the J end by 2 bases, with 7 bases between. In germline, CDR1 is SGHVS, CDR2 FQNEAQ. The CDR3 loop is CASSLRGAYEQYF. The CDR3, as DNA: TGTGCCAGCAGCTTAAGGGGAGCCTACGAGCAGTACTTC.

The V and J genes are TRBV27 and TRBJ2-7; 9 bases fit TRBD2. The CDR3 is 15 residues long. CDR1 MNHEY and CDR2 SMNVEV come from the germline V gene (reference sequence). With V trimmed by 5 bases and J by 4 bases, 9 bases remained unmatched. The CDR3 region has the DNA TGTGCCAGCAGTCGCGGGGGGGGAGGCTTTTACGAGCAGTACTTC. Its translation is CASSRGGGGFYEQYF.